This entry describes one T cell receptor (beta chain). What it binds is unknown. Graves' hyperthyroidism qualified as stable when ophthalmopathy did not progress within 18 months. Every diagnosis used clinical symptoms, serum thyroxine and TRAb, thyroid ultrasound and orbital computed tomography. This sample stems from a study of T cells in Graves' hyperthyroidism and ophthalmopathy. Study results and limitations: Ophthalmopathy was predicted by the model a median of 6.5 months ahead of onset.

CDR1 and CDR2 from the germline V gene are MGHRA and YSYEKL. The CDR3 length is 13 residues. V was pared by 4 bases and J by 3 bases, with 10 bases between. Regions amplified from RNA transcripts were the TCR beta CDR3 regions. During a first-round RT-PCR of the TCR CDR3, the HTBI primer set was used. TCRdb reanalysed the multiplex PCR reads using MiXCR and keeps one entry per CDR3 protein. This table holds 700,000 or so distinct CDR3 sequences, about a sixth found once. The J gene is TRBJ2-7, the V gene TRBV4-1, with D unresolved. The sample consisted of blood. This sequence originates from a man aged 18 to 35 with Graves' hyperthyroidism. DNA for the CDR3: TGCGCCAGCAGCCCTCAGCTGCACTACGAGCAGTACTTC. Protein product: CASSPQLHYEQYF.